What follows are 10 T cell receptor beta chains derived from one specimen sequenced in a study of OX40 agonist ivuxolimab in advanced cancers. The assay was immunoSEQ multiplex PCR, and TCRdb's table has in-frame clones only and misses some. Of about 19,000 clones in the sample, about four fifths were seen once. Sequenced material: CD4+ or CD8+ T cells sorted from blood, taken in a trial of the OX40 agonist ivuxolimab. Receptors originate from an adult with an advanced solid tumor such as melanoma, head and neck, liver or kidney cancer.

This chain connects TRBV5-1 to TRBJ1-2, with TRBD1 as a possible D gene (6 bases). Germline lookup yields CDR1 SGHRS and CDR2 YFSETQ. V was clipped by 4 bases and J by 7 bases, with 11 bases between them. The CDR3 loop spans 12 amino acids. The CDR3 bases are TGCGCCAGCAGCGAGCAGGGGCTTGGCTACACCTTC. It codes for CASSEQGLGYTF. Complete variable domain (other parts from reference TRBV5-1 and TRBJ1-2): KAGVTQTPRYLIKTRGQQVTLSCSPISGHRSVSWYQQTPGQGLQFLFEYFSETQRNKGNFPGRFSGRQFSNSRSEMNVSTLELGDSALYLCASSEQGLGYTFGSGTRLTVV.

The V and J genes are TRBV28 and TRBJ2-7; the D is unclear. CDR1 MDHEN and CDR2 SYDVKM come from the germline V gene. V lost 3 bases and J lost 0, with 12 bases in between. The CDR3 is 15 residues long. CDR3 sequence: CASSFQQLSSYEQYF. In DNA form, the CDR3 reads TGTGCCAGCAGTTTTCAACAGCTTAGCTCCTACGAGCAGTACTTC.

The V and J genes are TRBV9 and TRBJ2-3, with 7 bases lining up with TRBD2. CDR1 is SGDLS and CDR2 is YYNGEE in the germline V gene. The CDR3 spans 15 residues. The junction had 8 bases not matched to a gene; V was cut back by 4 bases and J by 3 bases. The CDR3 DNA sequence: TGTGCCAGCAGCCCTAGCGGTAGATGGACAGATACGCAGTATTTT. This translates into CASSPSGRWTDTQYF.

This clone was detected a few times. CDR3: CASSYTTGINTEAFF. The CDR3 DNA reads as TGTGCCAGCAGTTACACGACAGGGATCAACACTGAAGCTTTCTTT. The rearrangement uses TRBV6-6 and TRBJ1-1; 7 bases align to TRBD1. The CDR3 contains 15 residues. With V trimmed by 2 bases and J by 2 bases, 5 bases remained unmatched. In germline, CDR1 is MNHNY, CDR2 SVGAGI (reference sequence).

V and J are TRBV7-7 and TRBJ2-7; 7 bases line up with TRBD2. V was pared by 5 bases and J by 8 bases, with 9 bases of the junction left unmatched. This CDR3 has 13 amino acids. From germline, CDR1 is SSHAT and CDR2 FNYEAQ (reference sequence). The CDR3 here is CASSPEVGGKQYF. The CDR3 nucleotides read TGTGCCAGCAGCCCCGAGGTGGGGGGGAAGCAGTACTTC. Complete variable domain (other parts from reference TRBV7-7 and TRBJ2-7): GAGVSQSPRYKVTKRGQDVTLRCDPISSHATLYWYQQALGQGPEFLTYFNYEAQPDKSGLPSDRFSAERPEGSISTLTIQRTEQRDSAMYRCASSPEVGGKQYFGPGTRLTVT.

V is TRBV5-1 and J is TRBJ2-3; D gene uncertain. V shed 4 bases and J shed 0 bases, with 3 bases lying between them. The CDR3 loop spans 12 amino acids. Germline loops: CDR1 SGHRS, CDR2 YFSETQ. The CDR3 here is CASSTSTDTQYF. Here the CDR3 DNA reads TGCGCCAGCAGCACTAGCACAGATACGCAGTATTTT.

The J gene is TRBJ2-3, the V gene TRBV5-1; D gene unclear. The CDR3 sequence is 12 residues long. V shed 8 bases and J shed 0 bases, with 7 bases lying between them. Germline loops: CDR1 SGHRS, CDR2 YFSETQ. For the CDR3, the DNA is TGCGCCAGTTTCGGTAGCACAGATACGCAGTATTTT. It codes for CASFGSTDTQYF. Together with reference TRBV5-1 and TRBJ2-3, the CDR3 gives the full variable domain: KAGVTQTPRYLIKTRGQQVTLSCSPISGHRSVSWYQQTPGQGLQFLFEYFSETQRNKGNFPGRFSGRQFSNSRSEMNVSTLELGDSALYLCASFGSTDTQYFGPGTRLTVL.

The CDR3 coding sequence is TGTGCCAGTAGTCCCTGGGACAGTGAGAGAAACACTGAAGCTTTCTTT. It encodes CASSPWDSERNTEAFF. The V gene is TRBV19, the J gene TRBJ1-1, with 7 bases that match TRBD1. The CDR3 sequence is 16 residues long. The V and J ends lost 5 bases and 2 bases, in that order; junction bases with no gene match: 11. The germline V gene encodes CDR1 LNHDA and CDR2 SQIVND (reference sequence).

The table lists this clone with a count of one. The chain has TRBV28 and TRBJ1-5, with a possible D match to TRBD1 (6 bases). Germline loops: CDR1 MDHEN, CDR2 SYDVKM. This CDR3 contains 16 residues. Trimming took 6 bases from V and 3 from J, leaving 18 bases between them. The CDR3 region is CASSPTWTAANQPQHF. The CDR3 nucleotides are TGTGCCAGCAGCCCTACCTGGACAGCGGCCAATCAGCCCCAGCATTTT.

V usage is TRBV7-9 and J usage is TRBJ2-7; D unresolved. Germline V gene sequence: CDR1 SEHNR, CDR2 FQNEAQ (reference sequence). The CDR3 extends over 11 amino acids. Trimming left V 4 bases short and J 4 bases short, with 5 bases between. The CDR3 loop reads CASSSVYEQYF. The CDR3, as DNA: TGTGCCAGCAGCTCCGTTTACGAGCAGTACTTC.